This T cell receptor beta chain appears in the sequencing data of a study of response to subunit inactivated influenza vaccine. Study results and limitations: Researchers suggested that each seasonal influenza vaccination recruits few new T cells.

This CDR3 spans 11 amino acids. Trimming stripped 6 bases from V and 10 bases from J, with 12 bases between. Comments on this clonotype: The target antigen is unknown.

TCRdb reanalysed the RT-PCR reads using MiXCR and keeps one entry per CDR3 protein. The table includes 630,000 or so distinct CDR3 sequences, 15% to 18% detected once. The chain couples TRBV12-3 or TRBV12-4 to TRBJ1-1; D is possibly TRBD1 (5 bases). Sequencing was performed on PBMCs from blood, taken less than 13 days after vaccination. This receptor was obtained from a man aged 50 or older who received an inactivated influenza vaccine. CDR3 loop: CASSTGTRAFF. Written as DNA, the CDR3 is TGTGCCAGCAGCACCGGGACTAGAGCTTTCTTT.